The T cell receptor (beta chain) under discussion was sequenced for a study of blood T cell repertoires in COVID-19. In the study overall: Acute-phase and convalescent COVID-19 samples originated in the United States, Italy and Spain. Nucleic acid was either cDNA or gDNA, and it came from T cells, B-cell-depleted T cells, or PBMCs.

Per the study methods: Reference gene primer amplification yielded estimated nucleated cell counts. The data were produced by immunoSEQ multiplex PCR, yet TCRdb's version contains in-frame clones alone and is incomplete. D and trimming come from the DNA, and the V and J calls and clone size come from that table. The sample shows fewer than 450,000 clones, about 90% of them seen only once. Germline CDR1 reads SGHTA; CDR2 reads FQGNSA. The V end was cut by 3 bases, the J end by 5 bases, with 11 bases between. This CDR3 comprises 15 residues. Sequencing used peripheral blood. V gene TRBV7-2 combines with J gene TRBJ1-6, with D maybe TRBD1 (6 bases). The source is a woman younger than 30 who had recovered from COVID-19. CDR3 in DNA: TGTGCCAGCAGCTTTCCACAGGGACATAATTCACCCCTCCACTTT. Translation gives CASSFPQGHNSPLHF.